This record looks at one T cell receptor beta chain sequence and its context. The source of the sample is a study of T cell responses to AZD1222 COVID-19 vaccine. Sequencing used immunoSEQ multiplex PCR; TCRdb keeps in-frame clones, though not all of them. This sample has 95,000 to 150,000 clones; approximately 88% occur once, and the top ten carry approximately 30%. The CDR3 loop spans 14 amino acids. From germline, CDR1 is SEHNR and CDR2 FQNEAQ (reference sequence). V was pared by 0 bases and J by 7 bases, with 10 bases between. The sample here was peripheral blood, taken on day 0 of AZD1222 vaccination. The clonotype comes from an adult in good health. This rearrangement joins TRBV7-9 to TRBJ1-5; D remains unclear. CDR3 coding DNA: TGTGCCAGCAGCTTAGCAGGCTTTGGACAGCCCCAGCATTTT. This gives the protein CASSLAGFGQPQHF. Full variable domain (rest looked up from reference TRBV7-9 and TRBJ1-5): DTGVSQNPRHKITKRGQNVTFRCDPISEHNRLYWYRQTLGQGPEFLTYFQNEAQLEKSRLLSDRFSAERPKGSFSTLEIQRTEQGDSAMYLCASSLAGFGQPQHFGDGTRLSIL.